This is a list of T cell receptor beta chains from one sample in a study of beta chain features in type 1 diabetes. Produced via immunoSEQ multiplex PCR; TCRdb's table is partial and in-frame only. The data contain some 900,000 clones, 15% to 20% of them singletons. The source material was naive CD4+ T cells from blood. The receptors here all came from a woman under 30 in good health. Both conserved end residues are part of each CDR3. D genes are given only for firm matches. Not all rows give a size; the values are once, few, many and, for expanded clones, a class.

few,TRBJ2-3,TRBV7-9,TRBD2,TGTGCCAGCAGCCAGAGCGGGAGGGGAGATACGCAGTATTTT,CASSQSGRGDTQYF
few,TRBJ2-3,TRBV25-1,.,TGTGCCAGCAGTGATCTTAGTCGCACAGATACGCAGTATTTT,CASSDLSRTDTQYF
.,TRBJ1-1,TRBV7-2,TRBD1,TGTGCCAGCAGCGTTCAGGGGGCGTCGGGGACTGAAGCTTTCTTT,CASSVQGASGTEAFF
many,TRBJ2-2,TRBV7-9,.,TGTGCCGGCCACTCCGGGGAGCTGTTTTTT,CAGHSGELFF
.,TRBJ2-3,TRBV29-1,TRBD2,TGCAGCGTTGGGGCGGGAGGGCTCACAGATACGCAGTATTTT,CSVGAGGLTDTQYF
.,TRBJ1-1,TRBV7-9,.,TGTGCCAGCAGCTTGGGGTCTCCCAACACTGAAGCTTTCTTT,CASSLGSPNTEAFF
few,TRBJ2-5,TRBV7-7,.,TGTGCTAGCAGCTTAGGACGCCGGACAGCAAAGACGGAGACCCAGTACTTC,CASSLGRRTAKTETQYF
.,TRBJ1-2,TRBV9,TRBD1,TGTGCCAGCAGCCTGGGACAGGGAGAGGATGGCTACACCTTC,CASSLGQGEDGYTF
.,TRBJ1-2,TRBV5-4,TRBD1,TGTGCCAGCAAGGGGGCGTTTTCTGGCTACACCTTC,CASKGAFSGYTF
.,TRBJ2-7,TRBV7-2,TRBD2,TGTGCCAGCAGCAACCTAGCGGGAGGAGGTTACGAGCAGTACTTC,CASSNLAGGGYEQYF
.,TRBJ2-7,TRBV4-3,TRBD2,TGCGCCAGCAGCAAAACCGGGACTAGCGGGAGCATCGAGCAGTACTTC,CASSKTGTSGSIEQYF